Listed below are T cell receptor beta chains from one sample, sequenced in a study of control samples from healthy donors and cancer patients. The method was immunoSEQ multiplex PCR; TCRdb's version includes in-frame clones alone and lacks a portion of them. This sample yields some 410,000 clones, of which 75% to 95% are seen a single time; about 6.3% belongs to the top ten. The sequencing input was PBMCs. These TCRs come from a man aged 35 to 55 with head and neck cancer. Both conserved end residues are part of each CDR3. A D gene is named only where the DNA matches it firmly. Expanded clones are given a class, and other clones once, few, many or no size at all.

>TRBV24-1|NA|TRBD2|TRBJ2-1
CATSDPSGEGYNEQFF
TGTGCCACCAGTGATCCTAGCGGGGAGGGGTACAATGAGCAGTTCTTC
>TRBV7-3|NA|TRBD2|TRBJ2-3
CASSLMGLADSTDTQYF
TGTGCCAGCAGCCTCATGGGCCTAGCGGATAGCACAGATACGCAGTATTTT
>TRBV4-1|NA|NA|TRBJ2-1
CASREANEQFF
TGCGCCAGTAGGGAGGCGAATGAGCAGTTCTTC
>TRBV27|NA|NA|TRBJ2-3
CASHPGGPRWYF
TGTGCCAGCCACCCCGGTGGTCCAAGGTGGTATTTT
>TRBV2|NA|NA|TRBJ1-5
CASSERPGNQPQHF
TGTGCCAGCAGTGAAAGGCCGGGCAATCAGCCCCAGCATTTT
>TRBV28|few|NA|TRBJ1-1
CASTAVRSNTEAFF
TGTGCCAGCACCGCGGTGCGGAGCAACACTGAAGCTTTCTTT
>TRBV28|NA|NA|TRBJ2-7
CASSRIMGSYEQYF
TGTGCCAGCAGCCGAATCATGGGCTCCTACGAGCAGTACTTC
>TRBV21-1|NA|NA|TRBJ1-5
CASSKELSDRWGLCWGQPQHF
TGTGCCAGCAGCAAAGAGTTGTCAGACAGGTGGGGGCTCTGCTGGGGTCAGCCCCAGCATTTT
>TRBV27|NA|NA|TRBJ2-7
CASSGTPGLRLDEQYF
TGTGCCAGCAGTGGAACCCCGGGACTCCGGTTGGACGAGCAGTACTTC
>TRBV27|NA|TRBD1|TRBJ1-5
CASSLGTGGWSSNQPQHF
TGTGCCAGCAGTTTAGGGACAGGGGGATGGAGTAGCAATCAGCCCCAGCATTTT
>TRBV5-1|NA|TRBD2|TRBJ2-3
CASSERPGGGTDTQYF
TGCGCCAGCAGCGAGAGACCGGGAGGCGGCACAGATACGCAGTATTTT
>TRBV9|NA|NA|TRBJ1-4
CASSPRADTNEKLFF
TGTGCCAGCAGCCCCCGAGCTGACACTAATGAAAAACTGTTTTTT
>TRBV6-5|once|NA|TRBJ2-3
CASRDWDTDTQYF
TGTGCCAGCCGGGACTGGGACACAGATACGCAGTATTTT
>TRBV29-1|NA|NA|TRBJ2-2
CSVEKGYNTGELFF
TGCAGCGTTGAGAAGGGCTATAACACCGGGGAGCTGTTTTTT
>TRBV6-5|NA|NA|TRBJ1-1
CASSYPTGTEAFF
TGTGCCAGCAGTTACCCGACCGGGACAGAAGCTTTCTTT
>TRBV11-2|NA|NA|TRBJ1-2
CASSLGSYGYTF
TGTGCCAGCAGCTTAGGGTCCTATGGCTACACCTTC
>TRBV11-2|once|NA|TRBJ2-2
CATSHGAIYTGELFF
TGTGCCACCTCCCACGGGGCGATATACACCGGGGAGCTGTTTTTT
>TRBV6-6|NA|NA|TRBJ2-7
CASRRRGVGEQYF
TGTGCCAGCAGGCGACGGGGTGTGGGGGAGCAGTACTTC
>TRBV19|NA|NA|TRBJ2-2
CASKPGEGTGELFF
TGTGCCAGTAAACCGGGGGAAGGAACCGGGGAGCTGTTTTTT
>TRBV6-1|NA|TRBD2|TRBJ2-1
CASSGSQGLVSQNEQFF
TGTGCCAGCAGTGGGTCCCAGGGACTAGTATCGCAGAATGAGCAGTTCTTC
>TRBV6-5|NA|NA|TRBJ1-6
CASSYSRISYNSPLHF
TGTGCCAGCAGTTACTCGCGGATCTCCTATAATTCACCCCTCCACTTT
>TRBV6-6|NA|TRBD1|TRBJ1-2
CASREDGTGNGYTF
TGTGCCAGCAGGGAAGACGGGACAGGGAATGGCTACACCTTC
>TRBV11-3|NA|TRBD1|TRBJ2-2
CASSDSRGQGADGELFF
TGTGCCAGCAGCGATAGTCGCGGACAGGGGGCGGACGGGGAGCTGTTTTTT
>TRBV9|NA|TRBD2|TRBJ2-7
CASRPRIAGSQQYF
TGTGCCAGCAGACCCCGGATAGCGGGGTCCCAGCAGTACTTC
>TRBV9|NA|TRBD1|TRBJ2-2
CASSVGRTGGAGNTGELFF
TGTGCCAGCAGCGTAGGAAGAACAGGGGGCGCAGGGAACACCGGGGAGCTGTTTTTT